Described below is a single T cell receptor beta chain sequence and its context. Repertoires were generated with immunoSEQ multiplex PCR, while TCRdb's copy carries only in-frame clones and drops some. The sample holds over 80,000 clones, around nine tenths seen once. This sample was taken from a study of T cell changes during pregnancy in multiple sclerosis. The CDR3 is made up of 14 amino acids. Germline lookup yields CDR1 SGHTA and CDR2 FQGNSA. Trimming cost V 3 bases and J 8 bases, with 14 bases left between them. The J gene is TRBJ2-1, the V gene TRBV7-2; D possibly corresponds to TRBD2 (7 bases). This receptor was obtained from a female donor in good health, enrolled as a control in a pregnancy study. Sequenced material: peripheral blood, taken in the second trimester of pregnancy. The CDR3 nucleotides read TGTGCCAGCAGCTTGGGGGGGCCACGGGATGAGCAGTTCTTC. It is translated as CASSLGGPRDEQFF.